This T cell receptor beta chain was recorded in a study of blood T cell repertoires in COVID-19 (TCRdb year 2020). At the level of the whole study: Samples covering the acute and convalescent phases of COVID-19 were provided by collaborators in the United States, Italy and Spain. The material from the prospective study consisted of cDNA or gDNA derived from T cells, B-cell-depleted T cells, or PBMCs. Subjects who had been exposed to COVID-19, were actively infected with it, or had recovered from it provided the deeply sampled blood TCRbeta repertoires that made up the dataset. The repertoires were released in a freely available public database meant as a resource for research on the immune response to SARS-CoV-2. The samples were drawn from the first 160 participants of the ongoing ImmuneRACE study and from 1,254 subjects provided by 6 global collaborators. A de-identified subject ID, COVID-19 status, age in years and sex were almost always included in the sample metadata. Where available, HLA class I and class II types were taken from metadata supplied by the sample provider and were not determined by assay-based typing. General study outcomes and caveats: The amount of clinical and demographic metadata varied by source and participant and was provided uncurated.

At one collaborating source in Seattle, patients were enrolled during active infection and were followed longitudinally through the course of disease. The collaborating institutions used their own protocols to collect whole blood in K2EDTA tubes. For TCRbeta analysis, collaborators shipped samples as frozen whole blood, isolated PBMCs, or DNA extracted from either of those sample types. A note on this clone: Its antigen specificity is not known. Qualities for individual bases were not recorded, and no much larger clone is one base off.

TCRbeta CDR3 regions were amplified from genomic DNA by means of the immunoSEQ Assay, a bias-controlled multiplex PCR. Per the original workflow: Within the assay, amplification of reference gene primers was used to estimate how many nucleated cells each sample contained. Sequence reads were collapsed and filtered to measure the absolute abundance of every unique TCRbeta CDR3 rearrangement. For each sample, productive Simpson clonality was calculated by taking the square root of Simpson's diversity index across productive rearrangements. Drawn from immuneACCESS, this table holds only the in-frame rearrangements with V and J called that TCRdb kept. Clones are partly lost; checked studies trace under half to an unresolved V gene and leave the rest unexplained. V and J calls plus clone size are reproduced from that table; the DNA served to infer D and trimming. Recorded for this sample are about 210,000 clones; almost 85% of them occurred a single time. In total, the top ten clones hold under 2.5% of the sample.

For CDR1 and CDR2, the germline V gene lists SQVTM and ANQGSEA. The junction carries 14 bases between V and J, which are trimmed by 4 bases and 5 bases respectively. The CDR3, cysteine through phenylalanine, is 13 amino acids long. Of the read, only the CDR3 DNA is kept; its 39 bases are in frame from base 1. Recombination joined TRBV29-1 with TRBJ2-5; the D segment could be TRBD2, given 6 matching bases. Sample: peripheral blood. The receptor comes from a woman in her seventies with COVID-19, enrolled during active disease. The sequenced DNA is TGCAGCGTTGGCGGGACGGTTGGGGAGACCCAGTACTTC. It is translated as CSVGGTVGETQYF.